One and the same sample provided the 7 T cell receptor beta chains below, sequenced in a study of T cells in Graves' hyperthyroidism and ophthalmopathy. The source material, RNA transcripts, was used to amplify TCR beta CDR3 regions. With the HTBI primer set, the TCR CDR3 went through a first round of RT-PCR. TCRdb recomputed calls from the multiplex PCR reads with MiXCR, one row per CDR3 protein. The table has some 560,000 distinct CDR3 sequences, 13% to 15% seen once. Sequenced: blood. Receptors were obtained from a woman aged 40 to 55 with Graves' hyperthyroidism.

The chain joins TRBV19 to TRBJ1-5; no firm D call. Germline CDR1 reads LNHDA; CDR2 reads SQIVND (reference sequence). V dropped 1 base and J dropped 0 bases, with 10 bases sitting between them. There are 16 residues in the CDR3. In DNA form, the CDR3 reads TGTGCCAGTAGTATAGCAGGTTCTTATAGCAATCAGCCCCAGCATTTT. Its protein product is CASSIAGSYSNQPQHF.

In this sample, this clonotype turned up many times. V gene TRBV6-1 combines with J gene TRBJ2-3, with 15 bases identical to TRBD2. Germline V gene sequence: CDR1 MNHNS, CDR2 SASEGT. V lost 5 bases to trimming and J lost 2 bases; unmatched junction nucleotides: 5. This CDR3 spans 17 amino acids. CDR3 residues: CASSSGTSGRPTDTQYF. The CDR3 DNA sequence: TGTGCCAGCAGTTCAGGGACTAGCGGGAGGCCCACAGATACGCAGTATTTT.

The rearrangement joins TRBV2 to TRBJ2-3; the D is unclear. The CDR3 spans 15 residues. Per the germline V gene, CDR1 is SNHLY and CDR2 is FYNNEI. Trimming shortened V by 7 bases and J by 1 base, and 15 bases separated the two germline ends. CDR3 nucleotide sequence: TGTGCCAGCAAAGATCGGGCCCCCGGCACAGATACGCAGTATTTT. This encodes CASKDRAPGTDTQYF.

This chain connects TRBV7-2 to TRBJ2-3; 13 bases line up with TRBD2. CDR1 is SGHTA, CDR2 FQGNSA, per germline. V was pared by 4 bases and J by 4 bases, with 2 bases of the junction left unmatched. This CDR3 is built from 15 residues. CDR3: CASSSTSGGADTQYF. For the CDR3, the DNA is TGTGCCAGCAGCTCTACTAGCGGGGGGGCAGATACGCAGTATTTT. The complete variable domain, with remaining parts taken from reference TRBV7-2 and TRBJ2-3, reads GAGVSQSPSNKVTEKGKDVELRCDPISGHTALYWYRQSLGQGLEFLIYFQGNSAPDKSGLPSDRFSAERTGGSVSTLTIQRTQQEDSAVYLCASSSTSGGADTQYFGPGTRLTVL.

Details on this clonotype: Just one base apart from a much larger clone, this may be a read error. This likely comes from a read error, as the CDR3 has no conserved phenylalanine or tryptophan at its end. V is TRBV5-1 and J is TRBJ2-7; TRBD1 is a possible D gene (6 bases). V lost 3 bases to trimming and J lost 2 bases, with 9 bases between them. Germline V gene sequence: CDR1 SGHRS, CDR2 YFSETQ. This CDR3 is built from 13 residues. The CDR3 here is CASSWDNPYEQYL. CDR3 coding DNA: TGCGCCAGCAGCTGGGACAACCCCTACGAGCAGTACTTA.

The sample holds many counts of this clonotype. The chain recombines TRBV2 with TRBJ2-1; 7 bases agree with TRBD1. Germline V lookup: CDR1 SNHLY, CDR2 FYNNEI. V trimming: 3 bases; J trimming: 4 bases; junction bases outside the gene matches: 6. This CDR3 is 15 amino acids long. CDR3 amino acids: CASSEPGTAYNEQFF. The DNA of the CDR3 is TGTGCCAGCAGTGAGCCCGGGACAGCGTACAATGAGCAGTTCTTC.

The V and J genes are TRBV12-3 or TRBV12-4 and TRBJ1-3; 9 bases fit TRBD1. The CDR3 runs to 17 residues. Germline trimming cut 5 bases from V and 3 bases from J; bases unmatched to any gene: 11. The CDR3 coding sequence is TGTGCCAGCAGTACCGGGACAGGGCGGCTCTATGGAAACACCATATATTTT. Its protein is CASSTGTGRLYGNTIYF.